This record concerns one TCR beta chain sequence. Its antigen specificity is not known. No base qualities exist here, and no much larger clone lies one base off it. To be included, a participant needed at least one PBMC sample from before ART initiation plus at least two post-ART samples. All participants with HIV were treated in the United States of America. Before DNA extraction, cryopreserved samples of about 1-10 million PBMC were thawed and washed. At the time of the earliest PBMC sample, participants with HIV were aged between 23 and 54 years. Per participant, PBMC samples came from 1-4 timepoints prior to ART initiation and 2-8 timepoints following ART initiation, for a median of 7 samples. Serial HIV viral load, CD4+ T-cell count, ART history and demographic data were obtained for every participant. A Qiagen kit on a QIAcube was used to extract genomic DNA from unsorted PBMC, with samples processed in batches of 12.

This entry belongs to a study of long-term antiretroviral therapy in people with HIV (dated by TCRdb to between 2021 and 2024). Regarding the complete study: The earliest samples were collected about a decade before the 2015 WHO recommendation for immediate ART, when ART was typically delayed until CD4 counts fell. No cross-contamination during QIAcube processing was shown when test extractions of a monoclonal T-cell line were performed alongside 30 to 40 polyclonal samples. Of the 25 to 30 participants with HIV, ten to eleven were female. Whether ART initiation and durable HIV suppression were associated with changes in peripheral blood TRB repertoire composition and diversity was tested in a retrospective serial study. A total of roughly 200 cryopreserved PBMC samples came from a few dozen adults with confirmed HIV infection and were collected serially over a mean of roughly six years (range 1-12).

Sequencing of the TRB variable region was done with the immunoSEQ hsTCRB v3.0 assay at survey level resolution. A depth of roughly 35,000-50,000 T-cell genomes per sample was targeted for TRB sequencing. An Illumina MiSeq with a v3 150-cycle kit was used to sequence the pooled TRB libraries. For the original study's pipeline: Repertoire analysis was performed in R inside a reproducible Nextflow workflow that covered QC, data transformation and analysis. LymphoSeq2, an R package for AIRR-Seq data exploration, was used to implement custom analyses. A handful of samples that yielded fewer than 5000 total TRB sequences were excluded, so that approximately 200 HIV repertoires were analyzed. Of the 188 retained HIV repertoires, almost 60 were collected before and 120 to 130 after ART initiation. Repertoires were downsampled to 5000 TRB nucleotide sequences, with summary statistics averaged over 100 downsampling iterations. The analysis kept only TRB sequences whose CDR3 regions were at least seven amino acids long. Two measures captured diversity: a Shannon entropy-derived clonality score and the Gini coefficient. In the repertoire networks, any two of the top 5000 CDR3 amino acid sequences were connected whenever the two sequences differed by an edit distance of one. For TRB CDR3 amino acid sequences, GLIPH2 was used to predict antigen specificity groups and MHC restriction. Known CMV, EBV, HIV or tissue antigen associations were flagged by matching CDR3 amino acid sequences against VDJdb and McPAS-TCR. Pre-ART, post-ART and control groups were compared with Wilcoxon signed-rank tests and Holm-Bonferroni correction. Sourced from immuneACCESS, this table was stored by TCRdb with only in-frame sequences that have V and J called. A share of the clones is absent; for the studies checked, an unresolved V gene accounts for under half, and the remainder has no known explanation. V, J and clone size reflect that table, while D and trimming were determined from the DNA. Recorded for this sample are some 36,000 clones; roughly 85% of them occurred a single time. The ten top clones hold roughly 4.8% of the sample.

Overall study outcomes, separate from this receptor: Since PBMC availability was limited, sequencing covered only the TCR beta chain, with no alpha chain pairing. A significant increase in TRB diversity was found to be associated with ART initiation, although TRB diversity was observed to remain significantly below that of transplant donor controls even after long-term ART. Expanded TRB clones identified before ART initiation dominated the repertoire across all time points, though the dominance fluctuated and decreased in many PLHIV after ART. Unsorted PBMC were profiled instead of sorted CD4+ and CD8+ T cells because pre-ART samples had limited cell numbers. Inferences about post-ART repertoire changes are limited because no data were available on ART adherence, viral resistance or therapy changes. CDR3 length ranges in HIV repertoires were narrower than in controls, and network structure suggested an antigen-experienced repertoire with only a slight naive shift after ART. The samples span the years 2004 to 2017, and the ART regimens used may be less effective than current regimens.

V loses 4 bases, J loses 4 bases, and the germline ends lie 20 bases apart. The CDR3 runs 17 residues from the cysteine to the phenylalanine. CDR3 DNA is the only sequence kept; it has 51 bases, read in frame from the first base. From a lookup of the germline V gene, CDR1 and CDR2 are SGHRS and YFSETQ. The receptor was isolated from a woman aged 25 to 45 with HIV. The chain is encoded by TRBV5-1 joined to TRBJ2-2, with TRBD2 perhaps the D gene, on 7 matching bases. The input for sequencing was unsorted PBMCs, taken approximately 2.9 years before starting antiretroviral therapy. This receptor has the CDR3 CASSRSNGGASTGELFF. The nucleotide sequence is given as TGCGCCAGCAGCCGGTCGAATGGGGGGGCGAGCACCGGGGAGCTGTTTTTT. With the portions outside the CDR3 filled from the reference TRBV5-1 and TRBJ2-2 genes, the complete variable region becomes KAGVTQTPRYLIKTRGQQVTLSCSPISGHRSVSWYQQTPGQGLQFLFEYFSETQRNKGNFPGRFSGRQFSNSRSEMNVSTLELGDSALYLCASSRSNGGASTGELFFGEGSRLTVL.